One TCR beta chain is described in this entry. The target antigen is unknown. These data originate in a study of beta chain features in type 1 diabetes. Overall study context: Age and gender were similar between patients and healthy donors, as were cell yields. Across every sample, around 110,000,000 sorted cells were examined in total.

The study's findings and limits: Amplification by PCR could prefer shorter templates, with the same effect in patients and controls. More deletions and fewer insertions at VDJ junctions were found in patients with type 1 diabetes.

Looked up from germline, CDR1 is SQVTM and CDR2 is ANQGSEA. The CDR3 covers 13 residues. Trimming took 6 bases from V and 3 from J; bases not matched to a gene: 3. The entirety of the isolated RNA underwent reverse transcription, so expressed TCRB transcripts were sequenced. Profiling relied on immunoSEQ multiplex PCR, and the TCRdb table lists in-frame clones only, not all of them. The sample includes a few hundred thousand clones, 11% of them seen just once. The receptor was derived from a woman between 25 and 40 years old in good health. Sequenced: naive CD4+ T cells from blood. This chain links TRBV29-1 with TRBJ2-2; 8 bases are shared with TRBD2. Here the CDR3 reads CSVGLAHTGELFF. The CDR3 DNA reads TGCAGCGTCGGACTAGCCCACACCGGGGAGCTGTTTTTT.